The T cell receptor beta chain under discussion was sequenced for a study of technical replicates of blood from a few donors. After removal of 7 bases from V and 9 bases from J, the junction contained 14 bases not matched to a gene. This CDR3 is 17 amino acids long. CDR1 and CDR2 from the germline V gene are SNHLY and FYNNEI. The protocol was immunoSEQ multiplex PCR, while the TCRdb copy is restricted to in-frame clones and leaves out a portion. The repertoire includes 60,000 to 90,000 clones, about 95% of them detected once, and 0.24% sits in the top ten. Sample: T cells isolated from PBMCs. This clonotype was obtained from a human donor in good health. The V gene is TRBV2, the J gene TRBJ2-1; TRBD2 matches 14 bases. This chain's CDR3 is CASISGTSGRVSGEQFF. CDR3 coding DNA: TGTGCCAGCATCAGCGGGACTAGCGGGAGAGTGTCGGGTGAGCAGTTCTTC.